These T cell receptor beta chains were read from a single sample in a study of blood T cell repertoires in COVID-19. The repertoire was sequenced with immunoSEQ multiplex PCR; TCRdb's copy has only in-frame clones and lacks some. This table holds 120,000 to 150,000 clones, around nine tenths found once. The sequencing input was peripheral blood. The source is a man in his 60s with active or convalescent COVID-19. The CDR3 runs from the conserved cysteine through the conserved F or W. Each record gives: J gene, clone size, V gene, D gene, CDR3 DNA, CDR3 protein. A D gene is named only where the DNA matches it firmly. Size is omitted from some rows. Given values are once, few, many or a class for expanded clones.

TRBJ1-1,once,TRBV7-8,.,TGTGCCAGCAGCGTAACAGGGATAAGGGACACTGAAGCTTTCTTT,CASSVTGIRDTEAFF
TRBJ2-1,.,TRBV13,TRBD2,TGTGCCAGCAGCTTTCAAGCGGGAGGCGTCTCTTACAATGAGCAGTTCTTC,CASSFQAGGVSYNEQFF
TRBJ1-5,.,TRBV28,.,TGTGCCAGCAGTCGGAAGGGGGTACGCAATCAGCCCCAGCATTTT,CASSRKGVRNQPQHF
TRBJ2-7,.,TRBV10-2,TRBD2,TGCGCCAGCACGCGGGGGTTCTCCTACGAGCAGTACTTC,CASTRGFSYEQYF
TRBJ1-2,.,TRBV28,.,TGTGCCAGCCATTACAGGGTACATGGCTACACCTTC,CASHYRVHGYTF
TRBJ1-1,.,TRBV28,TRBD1,TGTGCCAGCAGTTTGACAGGGTGGGACACTGAAGCTTTCTTT,CASSLTGWDTEAFF
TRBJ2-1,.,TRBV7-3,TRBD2,TGTGCCAGCAGCCCAGGGACTAGCGCCGATGAGCAGTTCTTC,CASSPGTSADEQFF
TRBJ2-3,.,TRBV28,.,TGTGCCAGCAGTTTACCCCGAACAGGGTCAGATACGCAGTATTTT,CASSLPRTGSDTQYF
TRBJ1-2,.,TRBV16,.,TGTGCCAGCAGCCAATCGGATCCAGACAGCTATGGCTACACCTTC,CASSQSDPDSYGYTF
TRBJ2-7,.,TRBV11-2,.,TGTGCCAGCAGCTTAGATGGAGGTCTCTACGAGCAGTACTTC,CASSLDGGLYEQYF
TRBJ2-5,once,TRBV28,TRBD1,TGTGCCAGCAGTTCCTGGGTCGGGACAGGACTCCGAGGGGAGACCCAGTACTTC,CASSSWVGTGLRGETQYF
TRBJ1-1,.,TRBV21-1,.,TGTGCCAGCAGCAAAAGAGACAGGGCAAACACTGAAGCTTTCTTT,CASSKRDRANTEAFF
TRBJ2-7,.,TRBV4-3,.,TGCGCCAGCAGCCAAGACAATCGCGGGCGTGGATACGAGCAGTACTTC,CASSQDNRGRGYEQYF
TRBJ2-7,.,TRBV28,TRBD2,TGTGCCAGCACCCTGGGTAGCGGGTTCGACGAGCAGTACTTC,CASTLGSGFDEQYF
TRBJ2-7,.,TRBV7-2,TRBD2,TGTGCCAGCAGCTCACTAGCGGGGCGGGTCGAGCAGTACTTC,CASSSLAGRVEQYF
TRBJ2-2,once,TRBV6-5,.,TGTGCCAGCCGCCCCCCGGTGAACACCGGGGAGCTGTTTTTT,CASRPPVNTGELFF
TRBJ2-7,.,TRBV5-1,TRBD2,TGCGCCAGCAGCTTGAGGCAGGGAGGGCACGAGCAGTACTTC,CASSLRQGGHEQYF